The clone carrying this T cell receptor beta chain has a single count. The target antigen is unknown. Measured with immunoSEQ multiplex PCR; TCRdb has only the in-frame clones, and not every one. The table has roughly 140,000 clones, around nine tenths seen once. The sample comes from a study of cytomegalovirus exposure and HLA in healthy donors. Points from the study as a whole: Cytomegalovirus-associated TCR beta chains were listed, numbering some 150. Cytomegalovirus status was reportedly diagnosed by the classifier with high specificity and sensitivity. Among the CMV-associated chains, a few were confirmed in vitro as specific for CMV antigens. Later, an analysis found that TCR clusters from the first cohort tended to co-occur in the 110 or so validation repertoires.

Trimming stripped 6 bases from V and 4 bases from J, with 10 bases between. Germline V gives CDR1 MNHNS, CDR2 SASEGT. The CDR3 is 13 residues long. The chain recombines TRBV6-1 with TRBJ1-5, with unresolved D. The clonotype originates from a man aged 18 to 29 in good health and CMV-seropositive. Sequencing was performed on PBMCs. The CDR3 is CASSPERNQPQHF. The CDR3 DNA reads as TGTGCCAGCAGCCCGGAGAGAAATCAGCCCCAGCATTTT.